This TCR beta chain was observed in a study of blood T cell repertoires in COVID-19. The wider study: COVID-19 samples from acute and convalescent phases originated in the United States, Italy and Spain. T cells, B-cell-depleted T cells, or PBMCs supplied cDNA or gDNA.

In the original analysis: Quantification of nucleated cells was approximated via reference gene primer amplification. Assay: immunoSEQ multiplex PCR; the TCRdb copy retains only in-frame clones and omits some. The DNA gave D and trimming, while V, J and clone size come from that table. The table shows 200,000 to 250,000 clones, with around 86% occurring only once. With V trimmed by 1 base and J by 4 bases, 2 bases remained unmatched. The CDR3 is 16 amino acids. Germline CDR1 and CDR2: WNHNN and SYGVQD (reference sequence). V and J are TRBV10-1 and TRBJ2-2, with 11 positions matching TRBD1. Source material: peripheral blood. The sequence was obtained from a man aged 55 to 69 with acute or convalescent COVID-19. CDR3 protein: CASSELGQGATGELFF. The CDR3 nucleotides are TGCGCCAGCAGTGAGTTAGGACAGGGGGCCACCGGGGAGCTGTTTTTT.